Below are 15 T cell receptor beta chains sequenced from a single sample in a study of control samples from healthy donors and cancer patients. Here immunoSEQ multiplex PCR was the method, and the copy in TCRdb shows in-frame clones only, minus some. The sample lists 130,000 or so clones, nearly 90% occurring once. Sequences were obtained from PBMCs. The receptors shown here come from a man over 45 with head and neck cancer.

The chain has TRBV9 and TRBJ1-1; TRBD1 matches at 10 bases. Germline loops: CDR1 SGDLS, CDR2 YYNGEE. CDR3 length equals 16 residues. The V segment lost 3 bases and the J segment 3 bases; nucleotides outside the gene matches: 8. CDR3 sequence reads: CASSEGQGRKDTEAFF. The CDR3 DNA reads TGTGCCAGCAGCGAGGGACAGGGGCGGAAAGACACTGAAGCTTTCTTT.

The V and J genes are TRBV11-2 and TRBJ2-5; D possibly uses TRBD1 or TRBD2 (5 bases each). The length of the CDR3 is 13 residues. Trimming took off 5 bases at V and 6 bases at J, with 13 bases between the two ends. CDR1 SGHAT and CDR2 FQNNGV come from the germline V gene. CDR3 in DNA: TGTGCCAGCAGCATGGGGACGATAAAGACCCAGTACTTC. It is translated as CASSMGTIKTQYF.

DNA for the CDR3: TGTGCCAGCAGCTTCGTACAGGATTACGAGCAGTACTTC. Translated, it gives CASSFVQDYEQYF. V gene TRBV5-6 combines with J gene TRBJ2-7, with D possibly being TRBD1 (5 bases). Trimming took off 2 bases at V and 4 bases at J, with 10 bases between the two ends. The V gene's germline CDR1 is SGHDT and CDR2 YYEEEE. The CDR3 extends over 13 amino acids. Using reference TRBV5-6 and TRBJ2-7 for the parts outside the CDR3, the full variable domain is DAGVTQSPTHLIKTRGQQVTLRCSPKSGHDTVSWYQQALGQGPQFIFQYYEEEERQRGNFPDRFSGHQFPNYSSELNVNALLLGDSALYLCASSFVQDYEQYFGPGTRLTVT.

The chain combines TRBV6-5 with TRBJ1-6, with unresolved D. V lost 0 bases and J lost 2, with 8 bases in between. Germline-derived CDR1 and CDR2 are MNHEY and SVGAGI. CDR3 length: 16 residues. The CDR3 sequence is CASSYSPYAYNSPLHF. The CDR3 DNA follows: TGTGCCAGCAGTTACTCTCCGTACGCCTATAATTCACCCCTCCACTTT.

This clone was detected only a few times. V usage is TRBV18 and J usage is TRBJ1-6; D not certain. The CDR3 runs to 14 residues. CDR1 KGHSH and CDR2 LQKENI come from the germline V gene. The V gene lost 2 bases and the J gene lost 5 bases, with 7 bases spanning the gap. DNA of the CDR3: TGTGCCAGCTCACCAAGCTCTAATAATTCACCCCTCCACTTT. Its translation: CASSPSSNNSPLHF.

The CDR3 region has the DNA TGTGCCAGCACGGACAGGCGCACCTATAATTCACCCCTCCACTTT. It codes for CASTDRRTYNSPLHF. The gene calls are TRBV2 and TRBJ1-6, with 7 bases lining up with TRBD1. V lost 7 bases to trimming and J lost 2 bases; unmatched junction nucleotides: 5. This CDR3 region has 15 residues. Germline V lookup: CDR1 SNHLY, CDR2 FYNNEI. Combining the CDR3 with reference TRBV2 and TRBJ1-6 gives the whole variable domain EPEVTQTPSHQVTQMGQEVILRCVPISNHLYFYWYRQILGQKVEFLVSFYNNEISEKSEIFDDQFSVERPDGSNFTLKIRSTKLEDSAMYFCASTDRRTYNSPLHFGNGTRLTVT.

This rearrangement joins TRBV4-2 to TRBJ2-2; D may be TRBD1 (5 bases). The CDR3 loop spans 15 amino acids. The ends were cut back, 0 bases at V and 2 bases at J, with 7 bases in the middle. Per the germline V gene, CDR1 is LGHNA and CDR2 is YNFKEQ. The CDR3 loop reads CASSQETGNTGELFF. For the CDR3, the DNA is TGTGCCAGCAGCCAAGAAACAGGAAACACCGGGGAGCTGTTTTTT.

V is TRBV6-5 and J is TRBJ2-1; a possible D gene is TRBD2 (6 bases). This CDR3 spans 13 amino acids. From germline, CDR1 is MNHEY and CDR2 SVGAGI. V dropped 4 bases and J dropped 5 bases, with 9 bases sitting between them. CDR3 amino acids: CASSSSGDNEQFF. CDR3 bases: TGTGCCAGCAGTTCCTCGGGGGACAATGAGCAGTTCTTC.

The V gene is TRBV5-5, the J gene TRBJ2-5, with a possible D match to TRBD1 (6 bases). CDR3 length: 15 residues. The V end was cut by 3 bases, the J end by 1 base, with 13 bases between. Germline V CDR1 and CDR2: SGHKS, YYEKEE (reference sequence). This CDR3 is CASSSTGWAQETQYF. CDR3 sequence (DNA): TGTGCCAGCAGCTCCACAGGGTGGGCCCAAGAGACCCAGTACTTC.

This sequence joins TRBV4-2 and TRBJ2-1, with TRBD2 matching over 10 bases. This CDR3 is 17 amino acids long. Per the germline V gene, CDR1 is LGHNA and CDR2 is YNFKEQ. V shed 3 bases and J 5 bases; nucleotides not matched to a gene: 10. The CDR3 loop is CASSHPGGTSGNNEQFF. DNA of the CDR3: TGTGCCAGCAGCCATCCGGGGGGAACTAGCGGGAACAATGAGCAGTTCTTC.

The rearrangement joins TRBV7-9 to TRBJ1-2; 8 nucleotides align to TRBD1. Germline assignment: CDR1 SEHNR and CDR2 FQNEAQ (reference sequence). The V and J ends lost 5 bases and 5 bases, in that order; junction bases with no gene match: 13. The CDR3 sequence is 16 residues long. The CDR3 here is CASSPGQGLGFYGYTF. CDR3 bases: TGTGCCAGCAGCCCCGGACAGGGACTCGGGTTTTATGGCTACACCTTC.

This chain links TRBV5-4 with TRBJ2-1; 8 bases are shared with TRBD2. The CDR3 spans 16 residues. Germline trimming cut 4 bases from V and 0 bases from J; bases unmatched to any gene: 6. From germline, CDR1 is SGHNT and CDR2 YYREEE (reference sequence). The CDR3: CASSATSGSSYNEQFF. CDR3 in DNA: TGTGCCAGCAGCGCTACTAGCGGTAGCTCCTACAATGAGCAGTTCTTC.

In its sample, this clone was seen once. The V gene is TRBV20-1, the J gene TRBJ2-1, with a possible D match to TRBD2 (6 bases). V lost 3 bases to trimming and J lost 6 bases, with 12 bases between them. The CDR3 is made up of 13 amino acids. Germline V gives CDR1 DFQATT, CDR2 SNEGSKA (reference sequence). The CDR3 sequence: CSASFSGFNEQFF. The CDR3 nucleotides read TGCAGTGCTAGTTTTAGCGGATTCAATGAGCAGTTCTTC.

In its sample, this clone was seen many times. As DNA, the CDR3 is TGTGCCAGTAGTCTGACTAGCGGGGGATCTGGGGGGCAGTTCTTC. It is translated as CASSLTSGGSGGQFF. This chain uses TRBV19 with TRBJ2-1; 12 nucleotides match TRBD2. With 5 bases clipped from V and 12 bases from J, the junction kept 11 bases outside the gene matches. Germline-derived CDR1 and CDR2 are LNHDA and SQIVND (reference sequence). This CDR3 is built from 15 residues.

This chain links TRBV13 with TRBJ2-2, with 15 bases aligning to TRBD2. CDR1 is PRHDT, CDR2 FYEKMQ, per germline (reference sequence). The junction had 6 bases not matched to a gene; V was cut back by 5 bases and J by 5 bases. The CDR3 runs to 17 residues. Here the CDR3 reads CASSRGLAGGRTGELFF. CDR3 sequence (DNA): TGTGCCAGCAGCAGGGGACTAGCGGGAGGCCGTACCGGGGAGCTGTTTTTT.